Below, 27 T cell receptor beta chains from the same sample are listed, as sequenced in a study of T cells after yellow fever vaccination. TCRdb reprocessed the 5' RACE reads with MiXCR, giving one entry per CDR3 protein. Among approximately 140,000 distinct CDR3 sequences listed, less than 9.5% were seen once. Sequencing was performed on CD4+ T cells sorted from PBMCs, taken 5 days after the yellow fever booster vaccination. The receptors were gathered from a man younger than 45 who received the YFV17D yellow fever vaccine.

This clonotype was seen many times. V usage is TRBV5-1 and J usage is TRBJ2-1; 7 bases align to TRBD2. The length of the CDR3 is 16 residues. The V segment lost 4 bases and the J segment 9 bases; nucleotides outside the gene matches: 16. CDR1 is SGHRS and CDR2 is YFSETQ in the germline V gene. Written as DNA, the CDR3 is TGCGCCAGCAGCCTCCGATTCGGGGAGGGCCTGGGTGAGCAGTTCTTC. Protein: CASSLRFGEGLGEQFF.

Ten or more counts support this clonotype. This chain links TRBV20-1 with TRBJ2-1; TRBD1 matches at 7 bases. Germline lookup yields CDR1 DFQATT and CDR2 SNEGSKA (reference sequence). This CDR3 is 14 amino acids long. Trimming at V came to 6 bases and at J to 9 bases, leaving 14 bases not matched to a gene. The chain's CDR3 is CSARKSQGFTEQFF. For the CDR3, the DNA is TGCAGTGCAAGAAAGTCACAGGGGTTTACTGAGCAGTTCTTC.

This clonotype was counted at least ten times. The V gene is TRBV24-1, the J gene TRBJ2-3; D is possibly TRBD2 (6 bases). V shed 4 bases and J shed 6 bases, with 16 bases lying between them. This CDR3 is built from 15 residues. Germline V gene lookup returns CDR1 KGHDR and CDR2 SFDVKD. This CDR3 reads CATSDPRRRDDTQYF. The DNA for the CDR3 is TGTGCCACCAGTGACCCCCGGAGGAGGGATGATACGCAGTATTTT.

This clonotype was observed at least ten times. The rearrangement links TRBV20-1 to TRBJ2-7, with 15 bases aligning to TRBD2. The CDR3 loop spans 15 amino acids. Germline lookup yields CDR1 DFQATT and CDR2 SNEGSKA (reference sequence). The J segment lost 2 bases and the V segment lost 3 bases, leaving 2 bases of the junction unmatched. CDR3 amino acids: CSARGLAGGPYEQYF. The CDR3, as DNA: TGCAGTGCTAGGGGACTAGCGGGAGGCCCCTACGAGCAGTACTTC.

The J gene is TRBJ2-7, the V gene TRBV7-2; no definite D call. The V and J ends lost 0 bases and 2 bases respectively, with 11 bases between them. This CDR3 has 15 residues. Germline CDR1 SGHTA, CDR2 FQGNSA. The CDR3 region has the DNA TGTGCCAGCAGCTTAGCCCCGGACGAGACCTACGAGCAGTACTTC. This codes for CASSLAPDETYEQYF.

This chain connects TRBV19 to TRBJ2-7, with D tentatively TRBD1 (6 bases). The germline V and J ends were trimmed by 4 bases and 3 bases, with 13 bases remaining between them. In germline, CDR1 is LNHDA, CDR2 SQIVND (reference sequence). The CDR3 covers 14 residues. The CDR3 DNA follows: TGTGCCAGTAGTACCCTGGTCAGGGGCTACGAGCAGTACTTC. It yields the protein CASSTLVRGYEQYF.

This clonotype was counted at least ten times. The V gene is TRBV12-3 or TRBV12-4, the J gene TRBJ2-5; D may correspond to TRBD1 or TRBD2 (5 bases each). CDR3 size: 13 residues. Trimming took 3 bases from V and 4 from J, leaving 9 bases between them. The CDR3 region is CASSFNGAETQYF. The CDR3 region has the DNA TGTGCCAGCAGTTTTAACGGGGCAGAGACCCAGTACTTC.

This clonotype was counted a few times. The chain carries TRBV19 and TRBJ2-3; D remains ambiguous. V lost 5 bases and J lost 2, with 14 bases in between. The CDR3 has 15 residues. Germline CDR1 LNHDA, CDR2 SQIVND (reference sequence). This CDR3 is CASSPKSRVTDTQYF. CDR3 bases: TGTGCCAGTAGTCCAAAGAGTAGGGTCACAGATACGCAGTATTTT.

This clonotype was seen repeatedly, ten times or more. This chain joins TRBV7-6 and TRBJ1-6, with D unresolved. The germline gives CDR1 SGHVS, CDR2 FNYEAQ. The germline V and J ends were trimmed by 1 base and 9 bases, with 7 bases remaining between them. The CDR3 contains 13 residues. The chain's CDR3 is CASSLGGSSPLHF. The DNA of the CDR3 is TGTGCCAGCAGCTTAGGCGGGAGTTCACCCCTCCACTTT.

This clonotype was counted many times. The chain uses TRBV20-1 and TRBJ2-7, with D possibly TRBD2 on 5 matching bases. In germline, CDR1 is DFQATT, CDR2 SNEGSKA (reference sequence). The CDR3 spans 11 residues. The germline V and J ends were trimmed by 5 bases and 5 bases, with 10 bases remaining between them. This CDR3 reads CSASEEDEQYF. The CDR3 DNA sequence: TGCAGTGCTTCAGAGGAGGACGAGCAGTACTTC.

This clonotype was detected many times. The rearrangement uses TRBV7-2 and TRBJ2-3; D is perhaps TRBD1 (5 bases). The CDR3 runs to 14 residues. V was trimmed by 5 bases and J by 1 base, leaving 10 bases between them. Germline V CDR1 and CDR2: SGHTA, FQGNSA. The DNA for the CDR3 is TGTGCCAGCAGCCTCGTAGGGGGCACAGATACGCAGTATTTT. Amino acid sequence: CASSLVGGTDTQYF. Based on the CDR3 plus reference TRBV7-2 and TRBJ2-3, the full variable domain is GAGVSQSPSNKVTEKGKDVELRCDPISGHTALYWYRQSLGQGLEFLIYFQGNSAPDKSGLPSDRFSAERTGGSVSTLTIQRTQQEDSAVYLCASSLVGGTDTQYFGPGTRLTVL.

Concerning this clonotype itself: It may be a read error: a sequence one base away is much more abundant. The gene calls are TRBV5-1 and TRBJ2-2; no clear D gene. CDR1 is SGHRS and CDR2 is YFSETQ in the germline V gene. The CDR3 is 14 amino acids. CDR3 protein: CASSTPANTEELFF. CDR3 nucleotides: TGCGCCAGCAGCACACCCGCGAACACCGAGGAGCTGTTTTTT. The variable domain in full, with the rest retrieved from reference TRBV5-1 and TRBJ2-2, is KAGVTQTPRYLIKTRGQQVTLSCSPISGHRSVSWYQQTPGQGLQFLFEYFSETQRNKGNFPGRFSGRQFSNSRSEMNVSTLELGDSALYLCASSTPANTEELFFGEGSRLTVL.

This clonotype was seen ten or more times. This chain joins TRBV6-2 or TRBV6-3 and TRBJ2-1; TRBD2 aligns across 13 bases. The trim removed 6 bases at V and 7 bases at J, leaving 6 bases unmatched. CDR3 length equals 15 residues. Per the germline V gene, CDR1 is MNHEY and CDR2 is SVGEGT. The CDR3 DNA sequence: TGTGCCAGCAGGACGGGACTAGCGGGATTGAATGAGCAGTTCTTC. Translating gives CASRTGLAGLNEQFF.

This clonotype has a count of ten or more. V usage is TRBV27 and J usage is TRBJ1-2, with 7 bases that match TRBD1. Trimming at V came to 4 bases and at J to 11 bases, leaving 16 bases not matched to a gene. This CDR3 has 15 amino acids. CDR1 and CDR2 from the germline V gene are MNHEY and SMNVEV (reference sequence). The CDR3 DNA follows: TGTGCCAGCAGTTCAGACAGGGTTTCGATATGGGGGTACACCTTC. Translation: CASSSDRVSIWGYTF.

This clonotype was detected many times. The gene calls are TRBV5-1 and TRBJ2-1; no firm D call. CDR1 and CDR2 (germline): SGHRS, YFSETQ. The V end lost 0 bases, the J end lost 0 bases, and 7 bases lay between the germline ends. The CDR3 covers 15 residues. Here the CDR3 reads CASSLEASSYNEQFF. The CDR3 DNA follows: TGCGCCAGCAGCTTGGAGGCCAGCTCCTACAATGAGCAGTTCTTC.

This clonotype was observed many times. The chain joins TRBV18 to TRBJ2-3; D might be TRBD2 (5 bases). Germline assignment: CDR1 KGHSH and CDR2 LQKENI. V gave up 2 bases and J gave up 5 bases, with 8 bases separating them. The CDR3 runs 13 residues. The chain's CDR3 is CASSPRREDTQYF. The CDR3 region has the DNA TGTGCCAGCTCACCAAGACGGGAAGATACGCAGTATTTT.

This clonotype was detected ten times or more. The chain is built from TRBV18 and TRBJ2-5; maybe TRBD1 (5 bases). Germline V gene lookup returns CDR1 KGHSH and CDR2 LQKENI. This CDR3 region has 14 residues. V lost 4 bases and J 0 bases, leaving 9 bases between the germline ends. CDR3 amino acids: CASSQTDNQETQYF. In DNA, the CDR3 is TGTGCCAGCTCACAGACAGATAACCAAGAGACCCAGTACTTC.

There are many counts of this clonotype. The CDR3 DNA reads as TGCAGTGCTAGGCCCGGTAGCACAGATACGCAGTATTTT. Its translation is CSARPGSTDTQYF. The chain combines TRBV20-1 with TRBJ2-3, with D unresolved. CDR3 size: 13 residues. V lost 3 bases to trimming and J lost 0 bases, with 7 bases between them. CDR1 is DFQATT, CDR2 SNEGSKA, per germline (reference sequence).

This clonotype was found many times. The chain carries TRBV20-1 and TRBJ2-1, with TRBD2 matching over 10 bases. CDR1 DFQATT and CDR2 SNEGSKA come from the germline V gene (reference sequence). J lost 7 bases, V lost 0 bases, and 6 bases had no gene match. This CDR3 region has 15 residues. The DNA for the CDR3 is TGCAGTGCTAGAGATGGAGCGGGAGGGCTTAATGAGCAGTTCTTC. This codes for CSARDGAGGLNEQFF.

The J gene is TRBJ2-6, the V gene TRBV5-1; no clear D gene. In germline, CDR1 is SGHRS, CDR2 YFSETQ. V lost 1 base and J 4 bases, leaving 9 bases between the germline ends. The CDR3 has 15 amino acids. The CDR3 sequence is CASSLLERGANVLTF. CDR3 nucleotides: TGCGCCAGCAGCTTGTTAGAGAGGGGGGCCAACGTCCTGACTTTC. The complete variable domain, with remaining parts taken from reference TRBV5-1 and TRBJ2-6, reads KAGVTQTPRYLIKTRGQQVTLSCSPISGHRSVSWYQQTPGQGLQFLFEYFSETQRNKGNFPGRFSGRQFSNSRSEMNVSTLELGDSALYLCASSLLERGANVLTFGAGSRLTVL.

The genes are TRBV28 and TRBJ1-6, with TRBD1 matching over 7 bases. CDR1 and CDR2 from the germline V gene are MDHEN and SYDVKM. V dropped 6 bases and J dropped 14; count of bases not matched to a gene: 7. The CDR3 runs 12 residues. The CDR3 region is CASSPGQRTLHF. CDR3 in DNA: TGTGCCAGCAGCCCGGGACAGCGCACCCTCCACTTT.

This clonotype was observed at least ten times. This chain connects TRBV19 to TRBJ2-5, with D maybe TRBD2 (5 bases). CDR1 is LNHDA and CDR2 is SQIVND in the germline V gene (reference sequence). This CDR3 is built from 15 residues. The V gene lost 1 base and the J gene lost 2 bases, with 11 bases spanning the gap. CDR3 residues: CASSIVVGVQETQYF. The CDR3 DNA is TGTGCCAGTAGTATAGTGGTCGGGGTGCAAGAGACCCAGTACTTC.

This clonotype was detected ten times or more. The chain couples TRBV10-2 to TRBJ2-7, with no clear D. The germline CDR1 and CDR2 sequences are WSHSY and SAAADI. This CDR3 comprises 14 residues. The V end was cut by 5 bases, the J end by 5 bases, with 16 bases between. CDR3 loop: CASSLYPTPHEQYF. The CDR3 region has the DNA TGCGCCAGCAGTCTTTATCCCACTCCTCACGAGCAGTACTTC.

This clonotype was observed many times. This chain links TRBV3-1 with TRBJ2-1; D is unclear. The germline V gene has CDR1 LGHDT and CDR2 YNNKEL (reference sequence). This CDR3 region has 16 residues. The V end lost 7 bases, the J end lost 4 bases, and 20 bases lay between the germline ends. This CDR3 reads CASTPGLRREYNEQFF. The CDR3 DNA sequence: TGTGCCAGCACGCCAGGATTGCGGCGTGAATACAATGAGCAGTTCTTC.

This clonotype was observed at least ten times. The rearrangement links TRBV12-3 or TRBV12-4 to TRBJ1-1, with D possibly TRBD1 on 6 matching bases. Trimming shortened V by 6 bases and J by 0 bases, and 17 bases separated the two germline ends. This CDR3 has 16 amino acids. The CDR3 bases are TGTGCCAGCAGGCGAACCAGGGGCGACTTGAACACTGAAGCTTTCTTT. Translated: CASRRTRGDLNTEAFF.

In its sample, this clonotype was seen many times. V usage is TRBV12-3 or TRBV12-4 and J usage is TRBJ2-7, with 8 bases aligning to TRBD1. V lost 6 bases, J lost 3 bases, and 7 bases stayed unmatched. CDR3 size: 14 residues. The CDR3 coding sequence is TGTGCCAGCAGCCTGACAGGGGCGCACTACGAGCAGTACTTC. It encodes CASSLTGAHYEQYF.

A few counts support this clonotype. The chain combines TRBV10-2 with TRBJ1-1; no clear D. With 3 bases removed from V and 2 bases from J, the gap between germline ends came to 7 bases. Looked up from germline, CDR1 is WSHSY and CDR2 is SAAADI. CDR3 size: 13 residues. This CDR3 reads CASSEAGNTEAFF. The CDR3 region has the DNA TGCGCCAGCAGTGAAGCAGGAAACACTGAAGCTTTCTTT.